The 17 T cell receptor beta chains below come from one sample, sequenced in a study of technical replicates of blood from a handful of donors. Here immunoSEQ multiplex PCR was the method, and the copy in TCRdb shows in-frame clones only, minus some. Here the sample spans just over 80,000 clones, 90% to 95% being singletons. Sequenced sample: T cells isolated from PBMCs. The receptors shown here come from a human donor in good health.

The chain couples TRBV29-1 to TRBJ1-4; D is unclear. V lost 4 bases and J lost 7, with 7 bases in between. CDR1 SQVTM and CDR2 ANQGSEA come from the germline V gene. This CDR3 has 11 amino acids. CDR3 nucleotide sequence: TGCAGCGTTGTGGTCGGTGAAAAACTGTTTTTT. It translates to CSVVVGEKLFF. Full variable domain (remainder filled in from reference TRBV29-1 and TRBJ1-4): SAVISQKPSRDICQRGTSLTIQCQVDSQVTMMFWYRQQPGQSLTLIATANQGSEATYESGFVIDKFPISRPNLTFSTLTVSNMSPEDSSIYLCSVVVGEKLFFGSGTQLSVL.

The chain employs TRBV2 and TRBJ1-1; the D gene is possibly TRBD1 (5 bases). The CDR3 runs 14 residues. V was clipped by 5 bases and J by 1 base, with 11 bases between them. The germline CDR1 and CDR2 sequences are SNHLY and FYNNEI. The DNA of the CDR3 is TGTGCCAGCAGTCAGCAGGGCAGGAACACTGAAGCTTTCTTT. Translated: CASSQQGRNTEAFF.

The CDR3 DNA follows: TGTGCCAGCAGTGGAGGGTTGGGGCAGCCCCAGCATTTT. This translates into CASSGGLGQPQHF. The chain couples TRBV6-4 to TRBJ1-5; D is ambiguous. The CDR3 covers 13 residues. Germline loops: CDR1 MRHNA, CDR2 SNTAGT. V was shortened by 4 bases and J by 7 bases, with 11 bases between the two germline ends.

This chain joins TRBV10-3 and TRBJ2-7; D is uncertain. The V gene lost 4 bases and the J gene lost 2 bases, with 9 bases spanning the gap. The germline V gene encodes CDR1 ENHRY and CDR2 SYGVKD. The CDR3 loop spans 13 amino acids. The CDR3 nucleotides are TGTGCCATCAGTGGAGCTCTAGCCTACGAGCAGTACTTC. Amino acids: CAISGALAYEQYF.

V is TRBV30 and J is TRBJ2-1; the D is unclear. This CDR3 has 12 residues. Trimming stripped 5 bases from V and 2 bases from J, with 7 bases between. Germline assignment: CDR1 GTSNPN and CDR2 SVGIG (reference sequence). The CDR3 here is CAWFDTYNEQFF. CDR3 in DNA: TGTGCCTGGTTTGACACCTACAATGAGCAGTTCTTC.

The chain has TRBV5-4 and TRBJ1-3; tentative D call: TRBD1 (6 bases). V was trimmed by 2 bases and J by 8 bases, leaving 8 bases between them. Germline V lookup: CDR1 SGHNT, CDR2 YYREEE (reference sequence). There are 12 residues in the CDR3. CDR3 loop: CASSLGGDTIYF. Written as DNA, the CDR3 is TGTGCCAGCAGCTTAGGGGGGGACACCATATATTTT.

The CDR3 nucleotides are TGTGCCAGCAGTAGTGGACAGGGGGCTTCCTACGAGCAGTACTTC. This codes for CASSSGQGASYEQYF. The rearrangement uses TRBV6-5 and TRBJ2-7, with 11 bases fitting TRBD1. Germline V gene lookup returns CDR1 MNHEY and CDR2 SVGAGI. V lost 5 bases to trimming and J lost 1 base; unmatched junction nucleotides: 4. CDR3 length equals 15 residues.

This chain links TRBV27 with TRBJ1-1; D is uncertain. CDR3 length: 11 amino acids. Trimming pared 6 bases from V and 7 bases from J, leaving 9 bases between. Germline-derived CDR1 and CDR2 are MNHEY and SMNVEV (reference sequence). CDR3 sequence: CASRLLGEAFF. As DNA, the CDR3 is TGTGCCAGCAGGTTGCTCGGTGAAGCTTTCTTT.

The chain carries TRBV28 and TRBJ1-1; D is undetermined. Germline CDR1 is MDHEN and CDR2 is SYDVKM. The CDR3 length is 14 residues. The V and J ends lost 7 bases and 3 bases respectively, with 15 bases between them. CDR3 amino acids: CASTPFGEDTEAFF. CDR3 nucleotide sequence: TGTGCCAGCACCCCCTTCGGGGAGGACACTGAAGCTTTCTTT.

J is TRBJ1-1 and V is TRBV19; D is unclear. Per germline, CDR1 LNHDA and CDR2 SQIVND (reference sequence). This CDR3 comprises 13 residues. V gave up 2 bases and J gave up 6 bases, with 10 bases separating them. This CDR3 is CASSIIMSAEAFF. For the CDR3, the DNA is TGTGCCAGTAGTATAATAATGTCGGCTGAAGCTTTCTTT.

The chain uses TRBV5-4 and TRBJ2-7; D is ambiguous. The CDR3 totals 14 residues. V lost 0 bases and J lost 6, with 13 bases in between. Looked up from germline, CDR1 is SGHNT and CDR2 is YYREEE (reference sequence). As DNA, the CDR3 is TGTGCCAGCAGCTTGGGCGAACCTTTAAGCGAGCAGTACTTC. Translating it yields CASSLGEPLSEQYF. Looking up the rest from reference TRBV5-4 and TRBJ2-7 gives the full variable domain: ETGVTQSPTHLIKTRGQQVTLRCSSQSGHNTVSWYQQALGQGPQFIFQYYREEENGRGNFPPRFSGLQFPNYSSELNVNALELDDSALYLCASSLGEPLSEQYFGPGTRLTVT.

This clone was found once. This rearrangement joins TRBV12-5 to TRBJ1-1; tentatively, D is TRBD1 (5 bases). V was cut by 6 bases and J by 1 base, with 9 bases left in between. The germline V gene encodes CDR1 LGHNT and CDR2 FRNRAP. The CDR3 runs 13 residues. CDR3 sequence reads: CASGLTENTEAFF. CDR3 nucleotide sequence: TGTGCTAGTGGCCTGACAGAGAACACTGAAGCTTTCTTT.

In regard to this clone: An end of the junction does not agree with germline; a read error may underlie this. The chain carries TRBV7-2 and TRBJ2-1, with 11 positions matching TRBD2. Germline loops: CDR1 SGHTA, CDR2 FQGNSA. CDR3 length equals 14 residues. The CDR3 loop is CASSIAGGPGWQFF. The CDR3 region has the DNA TGTGCCAGCAGCATAGCGGGAGGGCCGGGTTGGCAGTTCTTC.

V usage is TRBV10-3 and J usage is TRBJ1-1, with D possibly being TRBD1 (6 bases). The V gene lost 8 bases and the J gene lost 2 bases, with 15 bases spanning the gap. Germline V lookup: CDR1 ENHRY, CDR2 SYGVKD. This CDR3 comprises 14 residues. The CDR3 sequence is CAIRSPTGNTEAFF. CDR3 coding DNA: TGTGCCATCCGTTCTCCGACAGGAAACACTGAAGCTTTCTTT.

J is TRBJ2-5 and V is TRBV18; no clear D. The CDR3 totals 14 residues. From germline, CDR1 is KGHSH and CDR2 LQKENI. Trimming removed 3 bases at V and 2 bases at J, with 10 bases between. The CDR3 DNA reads TGTGCCAGCTCACCCGACTCCTTGCAAGAGACCCAGTACTTC. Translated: CASSPDSLQETQYF.

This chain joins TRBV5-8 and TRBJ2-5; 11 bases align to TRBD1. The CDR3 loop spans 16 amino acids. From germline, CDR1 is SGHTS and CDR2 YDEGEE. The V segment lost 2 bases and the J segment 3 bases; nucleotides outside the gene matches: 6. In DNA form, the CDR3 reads TGTGCCAGCAGCTTCGGGACAGGGGGATTGAAAGAGACCCAGTACTTC. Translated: CASSFGTGGLKETQYF. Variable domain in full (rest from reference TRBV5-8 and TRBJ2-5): EAGVTQSPTHLIKTRGQQATLRCSPISGHTSVYWYQQALGLGLQFLLWYDEGEERNRGNFPPRFSGRQFPNYSSELNVNALELEDSALYLCASSFGTGGLKETQYFGPGTRLLVL.

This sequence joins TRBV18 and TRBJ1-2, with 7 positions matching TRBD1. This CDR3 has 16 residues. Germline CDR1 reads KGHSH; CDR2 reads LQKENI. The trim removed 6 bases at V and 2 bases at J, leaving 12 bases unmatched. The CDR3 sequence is CASSRPGAGGNYGYTF. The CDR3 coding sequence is TGTGCCAGCTCGCGACCAGGGGCAGGGGGGAACTATGGCTACACCTTC.